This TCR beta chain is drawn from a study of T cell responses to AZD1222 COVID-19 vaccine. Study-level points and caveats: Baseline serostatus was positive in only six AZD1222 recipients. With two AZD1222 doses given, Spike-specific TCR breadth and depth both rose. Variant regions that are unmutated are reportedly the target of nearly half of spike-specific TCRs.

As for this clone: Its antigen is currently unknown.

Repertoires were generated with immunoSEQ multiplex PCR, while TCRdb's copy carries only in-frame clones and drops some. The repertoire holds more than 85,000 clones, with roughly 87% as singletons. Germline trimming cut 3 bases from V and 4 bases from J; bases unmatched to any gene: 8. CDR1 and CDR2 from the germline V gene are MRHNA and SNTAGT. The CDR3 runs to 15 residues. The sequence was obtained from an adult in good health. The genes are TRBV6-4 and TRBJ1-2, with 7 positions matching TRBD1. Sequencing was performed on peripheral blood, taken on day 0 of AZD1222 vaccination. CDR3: CASSEGKGGAYGYTF. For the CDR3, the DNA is TGTGCCAGCAGTGAGGGTAAAGGGGGCGCCTATGGCTACACCTTC.